This entry is about one T cell receptor (beta chain). The data were produced by immunoSEQ multiplex PCR, yet TCRdb's version contains in-frame clones alone and is incomplete. The sample records 350,000 to 450,000 clones, around 84% being singletons. This specimen comes from a study of blood T cell repertoires in COVID-19. The CDR3 totals 13 residues. V lost 3 bases and J 4 bases, leaving 10 bases between the germline ends. Per germline, CDR1 SGHRS and CDR2 YFSETQ. The sequencing input was peripheral blood. The rearrangement links TRBV5-1 to TRBJ1-1; D is possibly TRBD1 (5 bases). The receptor comes from a human donor in a cohort sampled during active COVID-19. CDR3 protein: CASSSRGGTEAFF. In DNA, the CDR3 is TGCGCCAGCAGCTCGAGGGGAGGCACTGAAGCTTTCTTT. The full variable domain, completed using reference TRBV5-1 and TRBJ1-1, is KAGVTQTPRYLIKTRGQQVTLSCSPISGHRSVSWYQQTPGQGLQFLFEYFSETQRNKGNFPGRFSGRQFSNSRSEMNVSTLELGDSALYLCASSSRGGTEAFFGQGTRLTVV.